This T cell receptor (beta chain) stems from a study of neoadjuvant nivolumab and ipilimumab in lung cancer. The V gene end was trimmed by 0 bases and the J gene end by 3 bases; junction bases not matched to a gene: 1. From germline, CDR1 is KGHSH and CDR2 LQKENI. This CDR3 has 14 amino acids. Data came from immunoSEQ multiplex PCR; TCRdb stores just in-frame clones and leaves some out. Altogether about 9,700 clones are present, approximately 71% being singletons, with the ten largest covering 7.5%. Note on this clone: The antigen remains undetermined. In the same sample, other DNA sequences code for this CDR3.

Study-wide results and limits: TCR sequencing covered a small number of samples. Resected-tumor TCR richness correlated positively with pretherapy blood richness. Pathologic regression was not significantly tied to TCR clonality.

The source of this sequence is an adult with non-small cell lung cancer. Some clones in this sample may be carry-over from other donors' samples. The sequencing used tumor tissue, collected after neoadjuvant nivolumab, alone or with ipilimumab, at or shortly before surgery. The gene calls are TRBV18 and TRBJ1-2; 7 nucleotides agree with TRBD1. In DNA, the CDR3 is TGTGCCAGCTCACCACCGACAGGGCACTATGGCTACACCTTC. The encoded protein is CASSPPTGHYGYTF.